The 9 T cell receptor beta chains given below trace back to one sample, sequenced in a study of control samples from healthy donors and cancer patients (dated by TCRdb to 2018 to 2020). Library preparation used the immunoSEQ multiplex PCR assay. The immuneACCESS repertoire file appears here via TCRdb, limited to in-frame rearrangements. These files lack a portion of the clones; in checked studies, under half of the deficit traces to unresolved V genes, and the cause of the others is not known. For this sample there are around 110,000 clones; 80% to 90% appear just once. The ten largest account for 0.95% to 1.3% of the sample. The material sequenced was PBMCs. The receptor source for this set is a woman aged 45-65 years with colorectal cancer.

In its sample, this clone was seen once. The chain joins TRBV4-1 to TRBJ2-3, with D possibly called TRBD1 or TRBD2 (5 bases each). In germline, CDR1 is MGHRA, CDR2 YSYEKL. V dropped 2 bases and J dropped 5 bases, with 17 bases sitting between them. This CDR3 has 16 residues. CDR3 amino acids: CASSQSYRPGGDTQYF. The CDR3, as DNA: TGCGCCAGCAGCCAAAGCTACAGGCCAGGAGGAGATACGCAGTATTTT.

The chain links TRBV10-3 to TRBJ2-3, with 9 nucleotides matching TRBD2. The V segment lost 3 bases and the J segment 4 bases; nucleotides outside the gene matches: 8. The CDR3 covers 16 residues. CDR1 ENHRY and CDR2 SYGVKD come from the germline V gene. As DNA, the CDR3 is TGTGCCATCAGTGATAGTCTAGCGGGATGGTCAGATACGCAGTATTTT. Protein: CAISDSLAGWSDTQYF.

This sequence joins TRBV27 and TRBJ2-1, with D unresolved. Per germline, CDR1 MNHEY and CDR2 SMNVEV (reference sequence). This CDR3 has 17 amino acids. With 3 bases removed from V and 0 bases from J, the gap between germline ends came to 15 bases. CDR3 bases: TGTGCCAGCAGTTTCTCTGTAGGGCTACCCTCCTACAATGAGCAGTTCTTC. Its protein is CASSFSVGLPSYNEQFF.

V and J are TRBV13 and TRBJ2-1, with 14 bases fitting TRBD2. The CDR3 loop spans 15 amino acids. Germline lookup yields CDR1 PRHDT and CDR2 FYEKMQ (reference sequence). The junction had 14 bases not matched to a gene; V was cut back by 7 bases and J by 15 bases. The CDR3: CASTKKGLAGVIPFF. DNA of the CDR3: TGTGCCAGCACCAAAAAGGGACTAGCGGGAGTCATACCGTTCTTC. The full variable domain, completed using reference TRBV13 and TRBJ2-1, is AAGVIQSPRHLIKEKRETATLKCYPIPRHDTVYWYQQGPGQDPQFLISFYEKMQSDKGSIPDRFSAQQFSDYHSELNMSSLELGDSALYFCASTKKGLAGVIPFFGPGTRLTVL.

The chain uses TRBV19 and TRBJ2-2, with a tentative D call TRBD2 (5 bases). V lost 9 bases and J lost 5, with 10 bases in between. Looked up from germline, CDR1 is LNHDA and CDR2 is SQIVND (reference sequence). This CDR3 is built from 12 residues. This CDR3 reads CASTSGTGELFF. The CDR3 nucleotides are TGTGCCAGCACAAGCGGAACCGGGGAGCTGTTTTTT. Full variable domain (outside the CDR3, taken from reference TRBV19 and TRBJ2-2): DGGITQSPKYLFRKEGQNVTLSCEQNLNHDAMYWYRQDPGQGLRLIYYSQIVNDFQKGDIAEGYSVSREKKESFPLTVTSAQKNPTAFYLCASTSGTGELFFGEGSRLTVL.

V and J are TRBV12-3 or TRBV12-4 and TRBJ1-1; tentatively, D is TRBD1 (5 bases). V gave up 6 bases and J gave up 10 bases, with 12 bases separating them. The CDR3 runs 11 residues. The CDR3 nucleotides are TGTGCCAGCAGCTACCGGGACCGAGCTTTCTTT. Its protein product is CASSYRDRAFF.

The J gene is TRBJ2-7, the V gene TRBV12-3 or TRBV12-4; D perhaps matches TRBD1 (5 bases). The CDR3 contains 12 residues. V lost 3 bases to trimming and J lost 6 bases, with 9 bases between them. CDR3 protein: CASSLDIGEQYF. Written as DNA, the CDR3 is TGTGCCAGCAGTTTGGACATTGGCGAGCAGTACTTC.

J is TRBJ1-1 and V is TRBV6-5; TRBD1 is a possible D gene (6 bases). V lost 7 bases and J 8 bases, leaving 17 bases between the germline ends. CDR1 and CDR2 from the germline V gene are MNHEY and SVGAGI. This CDR3 region has 13 residues. The CDR3 loop is CASTEVGGTEAFF. DNA for the CDR3: TGTGCCAGCACCGAGGTGGGGGGGACAGAAGCTTTCTTT.

The chain is built from TRBV10-3 and TRBJ1-2; a weak D match, TRBD1 (6 bases). Germline V lookup: CDR1 ENHRY, CDR2 SYGVKD. Trimming removed 3 bases at V and 7 bases at J, with 15 bases between. CDR3 size: 14 residues. The CDR3 protein is CAISDGGGPLGYTF. In DNA, the CDR3 is TGTGCCATCAGTGACGGCGGGGGCCCCCTTGGCTACACCTTC.